A selection of T cell receptor beta chains follows, all from one sample in a study of blood T cell repertoires in COVID-19. Using immunoSEQ multiplex PCR, the repertoire was profiled, and TCRdb retains in-frame clones only, with some absent. This sample has more than 200,000 clones, with about 88% found just once. Sample: peripheral blood. The receptor source for this set is a woman between 55 and 75 years old with COVID-19, enrolled during active disease. Each CDR3 is given with its conserved first and last residue. Each record gives: V gene, clone size, J gene, D gene, CDR3 protein, CDR3 DNA. A D gene is named only where the DNA matches it firmly. Where a row states a size, it is once, few, many or the class of an expanded clone; other rows omit it.

TRBV6-5	-	TRBJ2-7	-	CASSRRRASSEQYF	TGTGCCAGCAGCCGCCGGCGGGCCTCGTCTGAGCAGTACTTC
TRBV6-4	-	TRBJ2-1	TRBD2	CASSALAGGPENEQFF	TGTGCCAGCAGTGCTTTAGCGGGAGGGCCAGAAAATGAGCAGTTCTTC
TRBV5-1	-	TRBJ1-6	-	CASSLGVHQDNSPLHF	TGCGCCAGCAGCTTGGGGGTCCACCAGGATAATTCACCCCTCCACTTT
TRBV3-1/TRBV3-2	few	TRBJ2-5	TRBD1	CASSPSGTGVLETQYF	TGTGCCAGCAGCCCCTCCGGGACAGGGGTATTAGAGACCCAGTACTTC
TRBV30	-	TRBJ1-2	-	CAWSGQVDYGYTF	TGTGCCTGGAGTGGACAGGTGGACTATGGCTACACCTTC
TRBV28	-	TRBJ2-7	TRBD2	CASSLLLLAGDYEQYF	TGTGCCAGCAGTTTACTCCTTCTAGCGGGAGATTACGAGCAGTACTTC
TRBV6-5	-	TRBJ2-4	-	CASSYSASRRKNIQYF	TGTGCCAGCAGTTACTCTGCCTCCCGGCGGAAAAACATTCAGTACTTC
TRBV12-3/TRBV12-4	once	TRBJ2-7	TRBD2	CASSTSGREQYF	TGTGCCAGCAGTACTAGCGGGCGGGAGCAGTACTTC
TRBV12-5	-	TRBJ1-1	TRBD1	CASGLVLGSGGTEAFF	TGTGCTAGTGGTTTGGTACTAGGATCAGGGGGCACTGAAGCTTTCTTT
TRBV6-2/TRBV6-3	-	TRBJ2-3	-	CASSPGTSTDTQYF	TGTGCCAGCAGTCCGGGGACTAGCACAGATACGCAGTATTTT
TRBV5-6	-	TRBJ2-3	TRBD2	CASSSLGGRPDTQYF	TGTGCCAGCAGCTCCCTCGGCGGGAGGCCAGATACGCAGTATTTT
TRBV19	-	TRBJ1-2	-	CASSINRVSGYTF	TGTGCCAGTAGTATCAACAGGGTGTCTGGCTACACCTTC
TRBV21-1	-	TRBJ1-1	-	CASSKVSGQGEAFF	TGTGCCAGCAGCAAAGTAAGCGGCCAGGGGGAAGCTTTCTTT
TRBV5-1	-	TRBJ1-4	TRBD1	CASSVQGANEKLFF	TGCGCCAGCAGCGTACAGGGGGCTAATGAAAAACTGTTTTTT
TRBV19	-	TRBJ1-5	-	CASSTAKDTTSPPQHF	TGTGCCAGTAGTACCGCGAAAGACACCACCTCTCCGCCCCAGCATTTT
TRBV7-8	-	TRBJ2-7	-	CASSRGDTLYEQYF	TGTGCCAGCAGCAGAGGGGACACCCTCTACGAGCAGTACTTC
TRBV25-1	-	TRBJ1-3	-	CASSGVSGSGNTIYF	TGTGCCAGCAGCGGAGTTTCGGGATCTGGAAACACCATATATTTT
TRBV6-2/TRBV6-3	-	TRBJ1-6	-	CASSSLLGNSPLHF	TGTGCCAGCAGTTCTCTCCTCGGGAATTCACCCCTCCACTTT
TRBV28	-	TRBJ2-7	-	CASSLTGAKNEQYF	TGTGCCAGCAGTTTAACGGGAGCGAAAAACGAGCAGTACTTC
TRBV6-1	-	TRBJ2-2	TRBD1	CASSVPGQGIDTNTGELFF	TGTGCCAGCAGTGTGCCGGGACAGGGGATCGACACGAACACCGGGGAGCTGTTTTTT
TRBV6-5	-	TRBJ2-1	-	CASTRGYEQFF	TGTGCCAGCACCAGAGGGTATGAGCAGTTCTTC
TRBV15	-	TRBJ2-7	-	CATSRVRGTYEQYF	TGTGCCACCAGCAGAGTTCGGGGGACCTACGAGCAGTACTTC
TRBV6-5	-	TRBJ1-1	TRBD1	CASRWTGPTEAFF	TGTGCCAGCAGATGGACAGGGCCCACTGAAGCTTTCTTT
TRBV3-1/TRBV3-2	-	TRBJ1-2	-	CASSQDFALYGYTF	TGTGCCAGCAGCCAAGATTTTGCCCTATATGGCTACACCTTC
TRBV6-4	-	TRBJ2-1	TRBD2	CASSAELAASYNEQFF	TGTGCCAGCAGTGCCGAACTAGCGGCTTCCTACAATGAGCAGTTCTTC
TRBV20-1	-	TRBJ2-7	TRBD2	CSASGLVSYEQYF	TGCAGTGCTAGTGGACTAGTTTCCTACGAGCAGTACTTC
TRBV7-6	-	TRBJ2-1	-	CASRGRGDNEQFF	TGTGCCAGCAGGGGGCGCGGCGACAATGAGCAGTTCTTC
TRBV4-2	few	TRBJ1-6	-	CASSQVGSRATLHF	TGTGCCAGCAGCCAAGTGGGTTCCAGGGCCACCCTCCACTTT
TRBV5-1	-	TRBJ1-6	TRBD1	CASSLATGTANSPLHF	TGCGCCAGCAGCCTTGCGACAGGGACGGCTAATTCACCCCTCCACTTT
TRBV9	-	TRBJ2-7	-	CASSPRQNYEQYF	TGTGCCAGCAGCCCCCGACAGAACTACGAGCAGTACTTC
TRBV11-3	-	TRBJ2-2	-	CASSSRHNTGELFF	TGTGCCAGCAGCTCACGACACAACACCGGGGAGCTGTTTTTT
TRBV3-1/TRBV3-2	-	TRBJ1-5	-	CASSPTARYQPQHF	TGTGCCAGCAGCCCGACAGCTCGTTATCAGCCCCAGCATTTT
TRBV28	once	TRBJ2-5	-	CASSIVETQYF	TGTGCCAGCAGTATCGTTGAGACCCAGTACTTC
TRBV7-2	-	TRBJ2-7	-	CASSLVSGDSYEQYF	TGTGCCAGCAGCTTAGTATCCGGAGATTCCTACGAGCAGTACTTC
TRBV30	-	TRBJ1-3	-	CALMRTKIYF	TGTGCTCTCATGAGGACAAAGATATATTTT
TRBV7-9	-	TRBJ2-1	TRBD2	CASSSLAGDLNEQFF	TGTGCCAGCAGCTCCCTAGCGGGAGATCTTAACGAGCAGTTCTTC
TRBV19	-	TRBJ1-5	TRBD1	CASSRGQILGNQPQHF	TGTGCCAGTAGTAGGGGACAGATTCTTGGCAATCAGCCCCAGCATTTT
TRBV18	-	TRBJ1-2	TRBD1	CASSLIGQGYGYTF	TGTGCCAGCTCACTCATCGGACAGGGGTATGGCTACACCTTC
TRBV7-2	-	TRBJ2-1	TRBD2	CASSLWTSGRASDEQFF	TGTGCCAGCAGCTTATGGACTAGCGGGAGGGCCTCTGATGAGCAGTTCTTC
TRBV29-1	-	TRBJ2-7	TRBD1	CSVRTGVTTYEQYF	TGCAGCGTTAGGACAGGGGTGACAACCTACGAGCAGTACTTC
TRBV2	-	TRBJ1-1	-	CASSEWRVAEAFF	TGTGCCAGCAGTGAATGGAGGGTTGCTGAAGCTTTCTTT